The rows below give T cell receptor beta chains drawn from one sample of a study of shared clonotypes between healthy human individuals. Clones were read by immunoSEQ multiplex PCR, and TCRdb kept only the in-frame ones, dropping some. The sample holds about 2.4 million clones, approximately 90% seen once. Input material: naive CD4+ T cells sorted from blood. These receptors all come from a young man in good health. Both conserved end residues are part of each CDR3. Each record gives: clone size, J gene, V gene, CDR3 protein. Only some rows state a clone size, as once, few, many or a class for expanded clones.

clone_size: -; j_call: TRBJ1-5; v_call: TRBV6-6; cdr3_aa: CASSSGTVVGQPQHF
clone_size: -; j_call: TRBJ2-1; v_call: TRBV4-2; cdr3_aa: CASSQDLSLSYNEQFF
clone_size: -; j_call: TRBJ1-1; v_call: TRBV7-9; cdr3_aa: CASSQRSRGGVNTEAFF
clone_size: -; j_call: TRBJ2-5; v_call: TRBV5-4; cdr3_aa: CASSLKGAGEETQYF
clone_size: once; j_call: TRBJ1-4; v_call: TRBV27; cdr3_aa: CASSLFAGTATNEKLFF
clone_size: -; j_call: TRBJ1-3; v_call: TRBV7-2; cdr3_aa: CASSPWLRGGNTIYF
clone_size: -; j_call: TRBJ1-2; v_call: TRBV11-2; cdr3_aa: CASSPDRNYGYTF
clone_size: -; j_call: TRBJ1-2; v_call: TRBV11-2; cdr3_aa: CASSPETGGANNYGYTF
clone_size: -; j_call: TRBJ1-1; v_call: TRBV18; cdr3_aa: CASSPRRGEAFF
clone_size: -; j_call: TRBJ1-6; v_call: TRBV11-2; cdr3_aa: CASSLGILQRSSYNSPLHF
clone_size: -; j_call: TRBJ2-2; v_call: TRBV18; cdr3_aa: CASTDGNTGELFF
clone_size: once; j_call: TRBJ1-4; v_call: TRBV19; cdr3_aa: CASSPQGANEKLFF
clone_size: -; j_call: TRBJ1-5; v_call: TRBV7-2; cdr3_aa: CASSLRGYGNQPQHF
clone_size: -; j_call: TRBJ2-2; v_call: TRBV5-4; cdr3_aa: CASSHRASGGQRELFF
clone_size: once; j_call: TRBJ1-3; v_call: TRBV11-2; cdr3_aa: CASSLVGRPSGNTIYF
clone_size: -; j_call: TRBJ2-7; v_call: TRBV14; cdr3_aa: CASSQRSGTGVYEQYF
clone_size: -; j_call: TRBJ2-3; v_call: TRBV7-3; cdr3_aa: CASSLDRSSTDTQYF
clone_size: -; j_call: TRBJ2-7; v_call: TRBV2; cdr3_aa: CASSEEAGGFEQYF
clone_size: few; j_call: TRBJ2-7; v_call: TRBV21-1; cdr3_aa: CASSRARGYYEQYF
clone_size: once; j_call: TRBJ2-7; v_call: TRBV7-2; cdr3_aa: CASSWDRGYEQYF
clone_size: -; j_call: TRBJ2-5; v_call: TRBV5-1; cdr3_aa: CASSLGTSGGAETQYF
clone_size: -; j_call: TRBJ2-7; v_call: TRBV11-2; cdr3_aa: CASSLEGRGGEQYF